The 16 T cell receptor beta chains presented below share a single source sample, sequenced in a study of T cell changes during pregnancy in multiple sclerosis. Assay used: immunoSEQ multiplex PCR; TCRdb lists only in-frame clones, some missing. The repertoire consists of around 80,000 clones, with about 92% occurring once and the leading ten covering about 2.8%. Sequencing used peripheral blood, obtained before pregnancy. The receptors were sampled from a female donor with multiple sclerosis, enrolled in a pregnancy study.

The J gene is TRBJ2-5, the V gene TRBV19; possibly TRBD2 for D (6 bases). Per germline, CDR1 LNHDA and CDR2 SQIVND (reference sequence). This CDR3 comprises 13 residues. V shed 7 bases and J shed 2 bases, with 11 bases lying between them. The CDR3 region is CASNAGRQETQYF. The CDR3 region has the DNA TGTGCCAGTAACGCGGGGCGGCAAGAGACCCAGTACTTC.

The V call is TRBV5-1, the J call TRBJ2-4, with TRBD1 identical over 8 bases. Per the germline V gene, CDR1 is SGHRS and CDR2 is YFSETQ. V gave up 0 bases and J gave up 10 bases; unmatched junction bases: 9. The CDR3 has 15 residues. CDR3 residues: CASSLVRGTGQIQYF. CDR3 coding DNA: TGCGCCAGCAGCTTGGTAAGAGGGACAGGCCAGATTCAGTACTTC.

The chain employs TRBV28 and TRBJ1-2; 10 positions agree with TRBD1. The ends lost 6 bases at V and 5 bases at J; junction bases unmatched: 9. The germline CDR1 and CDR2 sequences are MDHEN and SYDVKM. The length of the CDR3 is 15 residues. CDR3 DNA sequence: TGTGCCAGCAGATACCAGGACAGGGGGTTGTATGGCTACACCTTC. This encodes CASRYQDRGLYGYTF.

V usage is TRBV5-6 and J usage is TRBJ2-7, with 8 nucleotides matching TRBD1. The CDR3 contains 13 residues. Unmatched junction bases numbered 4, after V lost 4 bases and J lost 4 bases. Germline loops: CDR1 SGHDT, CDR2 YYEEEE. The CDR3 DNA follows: TGTGCCAGCAGCCCCGACAGGGGATACGAGCAGTACTTC. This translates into CASSPDRGYEQYF.

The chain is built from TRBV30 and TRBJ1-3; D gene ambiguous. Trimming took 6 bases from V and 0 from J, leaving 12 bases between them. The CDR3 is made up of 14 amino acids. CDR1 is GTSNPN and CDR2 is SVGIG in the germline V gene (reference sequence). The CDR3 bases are TGTGCCTGCACCCGGGGTTACTCTGGAAACACCATATATTTT. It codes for CACTRGYSGNTIYF.

The CDR3 DNA follows: TGTGCCAGCAGCACCCGACAGGGGGGGAACACTGAAGCTTTCTTT. Translation gives CASSTRQGGNTEAFF. The chain uses TRBV7-8 and TRBJ1-1, with 9 positions matching TRBD1. In germline, CDR1 is SGHVS, CDR2 FQNEAQ. The CDR3 contains 15 residues. Trimming removed 5 bases from V and 1 base from J; junction bases left unmatched: 5. The variable domain in full, with the rest retrieved from reference TRBV7-8 and TRBJ1-1, is GAGVSQSPRYKVAKRGQDVALRCDPISGHVSLFWYQQALGQGPEFLTYFQNEAQLDKSGLPSDRFFAERPEGSVSTLKIQRTQQEDSAVYLCASSTRQGGNTEAFFGQGTRLTVV.

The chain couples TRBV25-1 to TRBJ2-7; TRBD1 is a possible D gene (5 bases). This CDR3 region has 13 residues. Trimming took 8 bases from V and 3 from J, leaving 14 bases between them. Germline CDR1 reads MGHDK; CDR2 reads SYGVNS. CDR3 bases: TGTGCCAGCGCAAGGGCAGGGAACTACGAGCAGTACTTC. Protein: CASARAGNYEQYF.

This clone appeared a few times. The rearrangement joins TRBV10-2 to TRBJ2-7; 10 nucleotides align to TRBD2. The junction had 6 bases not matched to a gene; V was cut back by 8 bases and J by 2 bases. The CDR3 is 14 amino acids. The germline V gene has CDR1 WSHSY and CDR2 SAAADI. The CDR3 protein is CASRRTSGTYEQYF. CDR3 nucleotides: TGCGCCAGCCGTAGGACTAGCGGTACCTACGAGCAGTACTTC.

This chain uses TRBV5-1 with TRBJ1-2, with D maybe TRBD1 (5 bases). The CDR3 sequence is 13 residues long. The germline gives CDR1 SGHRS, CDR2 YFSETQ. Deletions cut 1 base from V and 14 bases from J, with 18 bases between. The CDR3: CASSLSVSGVKTF. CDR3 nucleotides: TGCGCCAGCAGCTTGTCTGTTTCGGGGGTAAAGACCTTC. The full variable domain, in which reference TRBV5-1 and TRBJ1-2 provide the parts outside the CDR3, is KAGVTQTPRYLIKTRGQQVTLSCSPISGHRSVSWYQQTPGQGLQFLFEYFSETQRNKGNFPGRFSGRQFSNSRSEMNVSTLELGDSALYLCASSLSVSGVKTFGSGTRLTVV.

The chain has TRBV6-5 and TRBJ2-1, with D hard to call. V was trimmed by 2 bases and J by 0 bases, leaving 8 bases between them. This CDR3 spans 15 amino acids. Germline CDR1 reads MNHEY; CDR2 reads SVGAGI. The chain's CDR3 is CASSYGASSYNEQFF. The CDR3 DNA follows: TGTGCCAGCAGTTACGGCGCTAGCTCCTACAATGAGCAGTTCTTC.

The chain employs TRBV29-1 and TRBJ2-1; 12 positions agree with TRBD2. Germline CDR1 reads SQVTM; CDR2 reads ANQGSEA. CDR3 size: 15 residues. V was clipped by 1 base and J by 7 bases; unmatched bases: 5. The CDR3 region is CSVEGLAGELNEQFF. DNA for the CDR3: TGCAGCGTTGAAGGACTAGCGGGAGAGTTGAATGAGCAGTTCTTC.

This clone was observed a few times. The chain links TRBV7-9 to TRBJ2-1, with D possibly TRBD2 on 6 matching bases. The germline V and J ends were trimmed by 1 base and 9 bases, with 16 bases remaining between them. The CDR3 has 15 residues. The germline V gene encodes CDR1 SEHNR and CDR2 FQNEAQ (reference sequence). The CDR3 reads CASSLGPGGSGEQFF. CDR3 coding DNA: TGTGCCAGCAGCTTAGGCCCCGGGGGAAGTGGTGAGCAGTTCTTC.

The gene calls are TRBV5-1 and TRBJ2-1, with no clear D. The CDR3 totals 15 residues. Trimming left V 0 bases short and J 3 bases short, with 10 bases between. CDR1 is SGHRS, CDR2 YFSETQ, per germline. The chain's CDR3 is CASSLGPSIYNEQFF. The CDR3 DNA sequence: TGCGCCAGCAGCTTGGGTCCGAGCATCTACAATGAGCAGTTCTTC.

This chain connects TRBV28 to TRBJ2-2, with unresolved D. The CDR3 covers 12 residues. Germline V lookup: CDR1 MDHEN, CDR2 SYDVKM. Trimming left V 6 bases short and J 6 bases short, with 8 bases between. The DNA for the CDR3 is TGTGCCAGCAGGCGCAATTCCGGGGAGCTGTTTTTT. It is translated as CASRRNSGELFF.

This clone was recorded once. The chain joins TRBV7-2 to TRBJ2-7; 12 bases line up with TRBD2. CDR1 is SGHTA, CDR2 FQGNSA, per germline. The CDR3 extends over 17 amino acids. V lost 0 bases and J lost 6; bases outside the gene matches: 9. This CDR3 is CASSLASLAGGRGEQYF. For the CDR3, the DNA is TGTGCCAGCAGCTTAGCGTCACTAGCGGGAGGAAGAGGCGAGCAGTACTTC.

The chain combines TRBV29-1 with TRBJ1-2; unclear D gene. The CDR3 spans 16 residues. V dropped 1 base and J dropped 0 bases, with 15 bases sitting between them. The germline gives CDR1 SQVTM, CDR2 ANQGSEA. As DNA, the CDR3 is TGCAGCGTTGAAGGCAGGACTAAAGAAGCTAACTATGGCTACACCTTC. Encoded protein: CSVEGRTKEANYGYTF.